This T cell receptor (beta chain) was observed in a study of blood T cells in healthy people across ages (dated by TCRdb to the mid-2010s). For the study in its entirety: In model experiments, template switching captured roughly one uniquely barcoded TCR beta cDNA molecule for every two T cells. Two additional independent replicas of 1 million unique cDNA reads from the same blood draw were analyzed for two donors (one aged 18 to 30 and one aged 80 or older). Donors were grouped into four age groups: young (average roughly 17 years), middle-aged (under 40), aged (roughly 62) and long-lived (approximately 81). To track age-related changes in TCR beta repertoire diversity, the study relied on deep sequencing normalized with unique cDNA molecular identifiers. Study-wide findings and limitations: Compared with the aged group, more naive CD4+ T cells, fewer expanded clones and increased TCR diversity were shown by the long-lived group, suggesting age selection. Because donor CMV infection status was unknown, age-related changes in expanded clonotypes were potentially confounded. As age increased, observed TCR beta diversity per million T cells dropped in a roughly linear way, and a significant reduction was already evident by age around 41. Because profiling used bulk unsorted PBMCs, naive and antigen-experienced compartments could not be compared conclusively. A strong correlation was found between observed TCR beta diversity and the percentage of naive T cells measured by flow cytometry. Total diversity estimates from one million sequenced T cells were considered lower bounds and underestimates.

This clonotype was seen more than once but under ten times. The antigen it recognizes is unknown. Base-call qualities are not available, and no considerably larger clone is one nucleotide away. From cysteine to phenylalanine, the CDR3 is 15 amino acids long. The only DNA kept is the CDR3, 45 bases in frame from the first base. Trimming removed 5 bases from V and 2 bases from J, leaving 16 bases between the germline ends. The library was made by 5' RACE. The run used an Illumina HiSeq 2500. A second roughly 7 to 11 cycle PCR used a sample-barcoded 5' primer and a J-beta primer mix. Each TCR beta cDNA molecule received a unique molecular identifier from a template-switch 5' adaptor carrying 12 random nucleotides. Each sample yielded at least 3 million CDR3-containing paired-end reads. All of the RNA was converted into first-strand cDNA using the Mint cDNA synthesis kit, with a TRBC-specific oligonucleotide serving as the primer. Following uracil-DNA glycosylase treatment, all cDNA underwent a first 18-cycle PCR with the universal primers M1SS and BC2_uni_R. The original methods were these. For normalization, 1 million high-quality reads were randomly selected from each sample, with every read carrying a distinct molecular identifier. Reads sharing molecular identifiers were discarded rather than binned into consensus sequences. MiTCR, with a Q25 quality threshold and the strictest error-elimination algorithm, was used for CDR3 identification, clonotype clustering and error correction. A nonparametric unseen species model using Euler transformation provided a lower-bound estimate of total TCR beta diversity. Starting from the raw public reads, TCRdb applied fastp trimming at Q25, assembled clones with MiXCR and retained in-frame beta chains. A single entry per CDR3 protein holds the most common genes and DNA from its merged rows. None of the V and J calls come from the authors' own analysis; TCRdb made them. This sample comprises approximately 580,000 distinct CDR3 sequences, about 24% of them detected only once. The top ten clonotypes cover approximately 8.7% of the sample.

The 35 to 40 donors, aged about 6 to 95 years, were systemically healthy Caucasian individuals from Russia. Approximately 11 milliliters of peripheral blood were drawn from each donor into EDTA-treated Vacutainer tubes. Ficoll-Paque density-gradient centrifugation was used to isolate PBMCs, with at least 6.5 million per sample. Trizol reagent was used to extract total RNA from PBMCs, with at least 5 micrograms per sample. For every donor, flow cytometry on a PBMC aliquot measured the percentage of naive CD45RAhigh/CD27high T cells. These records were also assigned to another study, of T cells of mothers and their children. Looking at the second paper: Donors were nine systemically healthy Caucasian individuals: three mothers and their six children. cDNA synthesis consumed the entire amount of extracted RNA, loaded at around 1.5 ug RNA in each 15 ul reaction. In the second PCR, sample barcodes and 2-4 random nucleotides were introduced via the M1S primer. Over 9 million TCR beta CDR3 reads came from each mother, compared with a few million reads from each child. Thymic selection shapes the output of TCR recombination in a similar way in related and unrelated pairs, and inherited differences have a minor effect. Related mother-child pairs always showed normalized repertoire overlap that was slightly higher than in unrelated mother-child pairs, though the difference was never significant. No persistent microchimeric T cell clones were found, with a detection sensitivity of approximately 95 clones per million clonotypes. Deep NGS was used in the study to compare the TCR beta repertoires of mothers and children and to look for features that separate related mother-child pairs from unrelated individuals. Mothers averaged approximately 40 +/- 4 years of age and children averaged 11 +/- 4 years. After adapters were ligated using NEBNext reagents, the libraries underwent 100+100 nt paired-end sequencing on an Illumina HiSeq 2000. To avoid cross-contamination, the mother libraries and the child libraries were prepared a month apart and sequenced in separate runs. Each donor had between roughly 450,000 and 2,300,000 distinct TCR beta clonotypes identified. Naive TCR beta clonotypes were estimated from low-frequency clonotypes matched to each donor's FACS-determined naive share, without sorting.

The chain is assembled from TRBV12-3 or TRBV12-4 and TRBJ2-7; the D call is tentative, TRBD1 or TRBD2, as each matches 5 bases. The TCR sequence derives from a boy aged 10-17 years in good health. The sequenced sample consisted of blood. The CDR3 is CASSLRRDPTYEQYF. The DNA is TGTGCCAGCAGTCTCCGCCGGGACCCCACCTACGAGCAGTACTTC.